The entry below gives a single TCR beta chain sequence along with its context. Per the original methods: Reference gene primer amplification yielded estimated nucleated cell counts. Profiling relied on immunoSEQ multiplex PCR, and the TCRdb table lists in-frame clones only, not all of them. D and trimming were read from the DNA, whereas the V and J calls and clone size are those reported in that table. The sample shows 60,000 to 75,000 clones, roughly 84% of them seen only once. This specimen belongs to a study of blood T cell repertoires in COVID-19. Study in general: The United States, Italy and Spain were the sources of the acute and convalescent COVID-19 samples. Nucleic acid was either cDNA or gDNA, and it came from T cells, B-cell-depleted T cells, or PBMCs.

The germline gives CDR1 SGDLS, CDR2 YYNGEE. The V gene end was trimmed by 4 bases and the J gene end by 5 bases; junction bases not matched to a gene: 2. CDR3 length equals 14 residues. The genes are TRBV9 and TRBJ2-3, with 12 nucleotides matching TRBD2. This TCR came from a woman aged 50 to 60 with acute or convalescent COVID-19. What was sequenced was peripheral blood. The CDR3 DNA is TGTGCCAGCAGCCCTAGCGGGAGGGTAGATACGCAGTATTTT. Its translation: CASSPSGRVDTQYF.